The clone carrying this T cell receptor (beta chain) occurred many times. Its antigen remains unknown. The read terminates 3 residues ahead of where the CDR3 ends, so the germline J gene completes it. This sample is drawn from a study of T cell clonality in common variable immunodeficiency. Whole-study results and caveats: Compared with controls, CVID subjects had fewer shared TCRbeta clones. Reportedly, TCR beta sequences from common variable immunodeficiency showed fewer deletions and N-nucleotide insertions.

The data were produced by immunoSEQ multiplex PCR, yet TCRdb's version contains in-frame clones alone and is incomplete. The specimen has tens of thousands of clones, none found just once. Per the germline V gene, CDR1 is SGHDN and CDR2 is FVKESK. CDR3 length: 13 amino acids. The V end was cut by 6 bases, the J end by 6 bases, with 11 bases between. The sequenced material came from peripheral blood mononuclear cells. The source is a person aged 18-70 years in good health. The chain has TRBV14 and TRBJ2-2; D may be TRBD1 (5 bases). Partial CDR3 DNA: TGTGCCAGCAGTTGGACACACTCCGGGGAG. Residues: CASSWTHSGE. The entire CDR3 protein is CASSWTHSGELFF.